The text below deals with one T cell receptor beta chain. The treatment denotes: oral pan-JAK inhibitor, 5-10 mg twice daily. V dropped 4 bases and J dropped 5; count of bases not matched to a gene: 9. The germline V gene has CDR1 SQVTM and CDR2 ANQGSEA. The CDR3 runs 14 residues. Following extraction, RNA underwent reverse transcription to cDNA, which served as the sequencing template. The method was immunoSEQ multiplex PCR; TCRdb's version includes in-frame clones alone and lacks a portion of them. The sample includes about 190,000 clones, about 60% of them seen just once. This sample is part of a study of CD8+ T cells in alopecia areata.

The source was CD4+ T cells sorted from blood, collected at week 4, from a patient treated with tofacitinib. The TCR comes from a human donor with alopecia areata. The V gene is TRBV29-1, the J gene TRBJ2-3; 7 bases line up with TRBD2. The DNA of the CDR3 is TGCAGCGTTGTATTGGGCGGGAGAAAAGATACGCAGTATTTT. Translated, it gives CSVVLGGRKDTQYF.